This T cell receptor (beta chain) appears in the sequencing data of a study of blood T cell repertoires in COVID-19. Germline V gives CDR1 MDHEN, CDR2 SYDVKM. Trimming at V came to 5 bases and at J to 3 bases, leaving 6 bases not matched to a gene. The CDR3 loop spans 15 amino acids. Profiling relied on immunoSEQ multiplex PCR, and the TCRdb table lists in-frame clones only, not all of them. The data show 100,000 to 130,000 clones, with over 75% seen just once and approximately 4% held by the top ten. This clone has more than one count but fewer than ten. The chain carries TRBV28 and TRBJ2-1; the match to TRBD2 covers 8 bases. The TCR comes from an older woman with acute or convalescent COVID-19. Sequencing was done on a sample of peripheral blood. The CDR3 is CASSPGLDDYNEQFF. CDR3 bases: TGTGCCAGCAGTCCGGGACTAGACGACTACAATGAGCAGTTCTTC.